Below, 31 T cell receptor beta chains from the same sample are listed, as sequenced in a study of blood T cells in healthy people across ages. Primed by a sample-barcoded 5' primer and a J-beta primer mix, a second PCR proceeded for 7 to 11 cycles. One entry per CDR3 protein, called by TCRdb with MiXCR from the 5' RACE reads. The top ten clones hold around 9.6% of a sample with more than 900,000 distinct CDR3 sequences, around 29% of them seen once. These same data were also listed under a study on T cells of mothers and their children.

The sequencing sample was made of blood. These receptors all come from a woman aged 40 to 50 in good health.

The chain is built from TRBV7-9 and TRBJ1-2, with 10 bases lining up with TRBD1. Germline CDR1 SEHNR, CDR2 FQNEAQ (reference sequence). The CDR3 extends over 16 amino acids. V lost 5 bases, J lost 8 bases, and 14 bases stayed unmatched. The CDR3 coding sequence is TGTGCCAGCAGCGATTTGGGACAGGGGAGGACCAGAGGCTACACCTTC. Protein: CASSDLGQGRTRGYTF.

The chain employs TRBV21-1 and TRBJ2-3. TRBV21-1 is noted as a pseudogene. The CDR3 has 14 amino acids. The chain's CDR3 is CASTVIRRLATQYF. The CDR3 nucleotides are TGTGCCAGCACCGTAATCCGCCGACTGGCTACGCAGTATTTT.

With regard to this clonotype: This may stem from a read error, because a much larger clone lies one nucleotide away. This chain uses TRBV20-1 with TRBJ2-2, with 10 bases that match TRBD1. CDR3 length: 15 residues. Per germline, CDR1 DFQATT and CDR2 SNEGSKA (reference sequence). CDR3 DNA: TGCAGTGCTAGCAAGCCGGACAGGGGGTCCGGGGAGCGGTTTTTT. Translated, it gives CSASKPDRGSGERFF.

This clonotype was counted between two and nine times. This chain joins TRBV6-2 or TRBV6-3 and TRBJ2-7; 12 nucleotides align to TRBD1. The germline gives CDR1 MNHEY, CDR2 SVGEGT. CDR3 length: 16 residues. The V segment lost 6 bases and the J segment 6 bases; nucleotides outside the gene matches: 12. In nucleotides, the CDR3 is TGTGCCAGCAGGCTAACCGGGACAGGGGGCTCTGGCGAGCAGTACTTC. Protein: CASRLTGTGGSGEQYF.

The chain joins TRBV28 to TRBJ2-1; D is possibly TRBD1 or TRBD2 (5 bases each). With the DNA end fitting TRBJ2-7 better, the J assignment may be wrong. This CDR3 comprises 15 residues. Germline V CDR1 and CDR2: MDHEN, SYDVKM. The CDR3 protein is CASSSPGPFYNEQYF. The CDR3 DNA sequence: TGTGCCAGCAGTTCCCCGGGACCTTTCTACAATGAGCAGTACTTC.

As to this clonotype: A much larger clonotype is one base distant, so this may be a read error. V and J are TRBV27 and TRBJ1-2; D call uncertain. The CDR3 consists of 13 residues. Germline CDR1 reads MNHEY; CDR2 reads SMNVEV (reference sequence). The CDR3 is CASRLSHSYGYTF. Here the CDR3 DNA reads TGTGCCAGCAGGTTATCGCACAGCTATGGCTACACCTTC.

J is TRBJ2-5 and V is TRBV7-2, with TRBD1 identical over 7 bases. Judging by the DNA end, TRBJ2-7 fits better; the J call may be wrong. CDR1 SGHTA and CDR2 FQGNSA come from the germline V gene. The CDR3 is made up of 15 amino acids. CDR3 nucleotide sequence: TGTGCCAGCAGCCCGCAGGGGGTAGCGACGGACGAGCAGTACTTC. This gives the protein CASSPQGVATDEQYF.

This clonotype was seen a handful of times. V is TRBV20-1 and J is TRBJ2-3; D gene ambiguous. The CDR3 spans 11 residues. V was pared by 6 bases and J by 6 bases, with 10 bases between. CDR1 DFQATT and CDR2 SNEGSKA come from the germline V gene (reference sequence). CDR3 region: CSANALDTQYF. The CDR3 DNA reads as TGCAGTGCCAACGCGTTGGATACGCAGTATTTT.

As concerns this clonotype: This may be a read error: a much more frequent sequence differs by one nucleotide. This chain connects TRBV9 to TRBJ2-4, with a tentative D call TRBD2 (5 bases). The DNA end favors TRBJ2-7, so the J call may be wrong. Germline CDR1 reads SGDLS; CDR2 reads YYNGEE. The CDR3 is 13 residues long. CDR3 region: CASSVGREGEQYF. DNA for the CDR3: TGTGCCAGCAGCGTAGGTCGGGAAGGCGAGCAGTACTTC.

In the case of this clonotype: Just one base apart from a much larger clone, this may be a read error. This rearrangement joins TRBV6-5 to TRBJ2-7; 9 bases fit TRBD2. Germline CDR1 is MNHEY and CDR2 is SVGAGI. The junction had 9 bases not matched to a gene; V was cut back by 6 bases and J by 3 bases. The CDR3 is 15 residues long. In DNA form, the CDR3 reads TGTGCCAGCAGCTCTCCTAGCGGGGAGATCTACGAGCAGTACTTC. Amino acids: CASSSPSGEIYEQYF.

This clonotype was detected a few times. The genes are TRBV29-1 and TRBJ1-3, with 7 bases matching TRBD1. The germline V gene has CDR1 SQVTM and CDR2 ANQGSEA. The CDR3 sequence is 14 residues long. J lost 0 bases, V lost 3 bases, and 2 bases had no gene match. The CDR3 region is CSVETGISGNTIYF. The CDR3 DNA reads TGCAGCGTTGAGACAGGGATCTCTGGAAACACCATATATTTT. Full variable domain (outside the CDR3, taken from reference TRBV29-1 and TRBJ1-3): SAVISQKPSRDICQRGTSLTIQCQVDSQVTMMFWYRQQPGQSLTLIATANQGSEATYESGFVIDKFPISRPNLTFSTLTVSNMSPEDSSIYLCSVETGISGNTIYFGEGSWLTVV.

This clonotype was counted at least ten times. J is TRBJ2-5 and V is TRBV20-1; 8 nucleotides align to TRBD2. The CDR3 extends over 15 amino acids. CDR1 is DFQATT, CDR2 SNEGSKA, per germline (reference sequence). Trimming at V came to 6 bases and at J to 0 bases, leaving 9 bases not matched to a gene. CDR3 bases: TGCAGTGCCCCGGGGGGGGGGACAAACCAAGAGACCCAGTACTTC. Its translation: CSAPGGGTNQETQYF.

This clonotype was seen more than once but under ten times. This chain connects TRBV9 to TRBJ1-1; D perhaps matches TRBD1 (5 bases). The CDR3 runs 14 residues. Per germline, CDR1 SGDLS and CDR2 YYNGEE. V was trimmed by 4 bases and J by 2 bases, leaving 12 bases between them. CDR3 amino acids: CASSSHGGNTEAFF. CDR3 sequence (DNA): TGTGCCAGCAGCTCCCACGGGGGTAACACTGAAGCTTTCTTT.

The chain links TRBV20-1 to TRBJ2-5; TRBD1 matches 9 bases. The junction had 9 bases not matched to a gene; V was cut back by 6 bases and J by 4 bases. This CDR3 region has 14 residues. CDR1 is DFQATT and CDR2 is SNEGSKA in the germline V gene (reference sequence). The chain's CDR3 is CSANPGQGGETQYF. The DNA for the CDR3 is TGCAGTGCGAATCCGGGACAGGGAGGAGAGACCCAGTACTTC.

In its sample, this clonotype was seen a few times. The CDR3 DNA reads as TGTGCCAGCAGTCCAGGACTGAAGGGACTGTTCGAAGAGACCCAGTACTTC. It yields the protein CASSPGLKGLFEETQYF. The J gene is TRBJ2-5, the V gene TRBV6-2 or TRBV6-3; TRBD2 is a possible D gene (6 bases). The CDR3 sequence is 17 residues long. Germline values: CDR1 MNHEY, CDR2 SVGEGT. V gave up 5 bases and J gave up 3 bases, with 22 bases separating them.

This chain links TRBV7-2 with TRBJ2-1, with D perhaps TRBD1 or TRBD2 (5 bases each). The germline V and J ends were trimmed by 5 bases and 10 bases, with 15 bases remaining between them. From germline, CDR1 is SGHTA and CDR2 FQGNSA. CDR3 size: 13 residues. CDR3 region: CASSTWVGTEQFF. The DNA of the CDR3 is TGTGCCAGCAGCACATGGGTCGGGACCGAGCAGTTCTTC.

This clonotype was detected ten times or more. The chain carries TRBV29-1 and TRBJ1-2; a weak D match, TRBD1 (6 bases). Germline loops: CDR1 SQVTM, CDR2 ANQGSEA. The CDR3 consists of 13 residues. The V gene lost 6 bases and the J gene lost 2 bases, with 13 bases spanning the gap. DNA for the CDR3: TGCAGCGTGGAGGGGGGACGGAACTATGGCTACACCTTC. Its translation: CSVEGGRNYGYTF.

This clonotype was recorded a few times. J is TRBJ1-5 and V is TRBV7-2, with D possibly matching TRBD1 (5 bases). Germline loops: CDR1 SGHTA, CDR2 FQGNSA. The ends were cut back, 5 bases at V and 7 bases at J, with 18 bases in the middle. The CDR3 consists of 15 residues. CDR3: CASSQRDSRDQPQHF. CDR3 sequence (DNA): TGTGCCAGCAGCCAACGGGACTCTAGAGACCAGCCCCAGCATTTT.

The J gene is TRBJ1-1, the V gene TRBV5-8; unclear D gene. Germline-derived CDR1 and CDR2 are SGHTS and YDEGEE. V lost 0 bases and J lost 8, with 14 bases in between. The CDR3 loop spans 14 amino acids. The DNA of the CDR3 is TGTGCCAGCAGCTTGGCCAGACGGCACGACGAAGCTTTCTTT. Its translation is CASSLARRHDEAFF.

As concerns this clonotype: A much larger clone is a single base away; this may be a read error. CDR3 DNA: TGTGCCAGCAGGGAATCGGGGGGGCGAGAGACCCAGTACTTC. Protein product: CASRESGGRETQYF. V and J are TRBV25-1 and TRBJ2-5; 8 bases are shared with TRBD2. From germline, CDR1 is MGHDK and CDR2 SYGVNS. The CDR3 contains 14 residues.

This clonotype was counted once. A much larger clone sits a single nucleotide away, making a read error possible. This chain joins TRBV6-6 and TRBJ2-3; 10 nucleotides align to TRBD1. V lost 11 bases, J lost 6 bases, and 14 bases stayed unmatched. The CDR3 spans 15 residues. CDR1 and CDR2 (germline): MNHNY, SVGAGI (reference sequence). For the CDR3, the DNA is TGTGCCGACAGTCCTCCGGGACAGGGGTCGGATACGCAGTATTTT. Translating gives CADSPPGQGSDTQYF.

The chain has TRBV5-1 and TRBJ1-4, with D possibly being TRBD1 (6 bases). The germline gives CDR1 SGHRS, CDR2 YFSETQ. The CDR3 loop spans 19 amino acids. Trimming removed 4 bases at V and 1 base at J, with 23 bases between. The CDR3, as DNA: TGCGCCAGCAGCGGTTTCCATGGGGGCGGTAAAGGAACTAATGAAAAACTGTTTTTT. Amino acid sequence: CASSGFHGGGKGTNEKLFF.

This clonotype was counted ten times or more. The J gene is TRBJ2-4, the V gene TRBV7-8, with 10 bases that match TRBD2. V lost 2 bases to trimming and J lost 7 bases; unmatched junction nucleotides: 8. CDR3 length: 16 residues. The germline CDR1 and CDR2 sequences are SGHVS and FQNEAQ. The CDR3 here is CASSLPSGGAWNIQYF. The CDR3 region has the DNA TGTGCCAGCAGCTTACCCAGCGGGGGGGCCTGGAACATTCAGTACTTC.

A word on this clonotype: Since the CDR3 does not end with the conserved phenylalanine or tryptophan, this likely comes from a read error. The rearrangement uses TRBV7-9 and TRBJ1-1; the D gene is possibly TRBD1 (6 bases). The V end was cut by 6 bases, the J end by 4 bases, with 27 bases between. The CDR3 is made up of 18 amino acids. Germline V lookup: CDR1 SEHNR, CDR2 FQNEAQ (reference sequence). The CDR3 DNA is TGTGCCAGCAGTTCCCCCGACAGGACGGGGAGAAGAAGCACTGAAGCTTTCTGT. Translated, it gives CASSSPDRTGRRSTEAFC.

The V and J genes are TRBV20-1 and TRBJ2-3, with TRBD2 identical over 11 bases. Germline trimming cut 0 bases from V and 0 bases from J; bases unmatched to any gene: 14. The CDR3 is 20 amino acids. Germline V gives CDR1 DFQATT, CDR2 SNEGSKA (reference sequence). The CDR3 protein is CSARELASGGQGDSTDTQYF. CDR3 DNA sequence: TGCAGTGCTAGAGAGTTAGCTAGCGGGGGGCAGGGGGATAGCACAGATACGCAGTATTTT.

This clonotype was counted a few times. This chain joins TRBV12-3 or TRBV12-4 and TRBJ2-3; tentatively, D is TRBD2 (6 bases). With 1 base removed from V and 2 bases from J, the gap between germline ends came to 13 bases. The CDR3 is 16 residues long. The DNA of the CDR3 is TGTGCCAGCAGTTTAGACGGGCGGGGCGCCACAGATACGCAGTATTTT. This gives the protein CASSLDGRGATDTQYF.

As DNA, the CDR3 is TGTGCCAGCCCCCGGGACCCGGCTTTGAACACTGAAGCTTTCTTT. Protein sequence: CASPRDPALNTEAFF. The chain joins TRBV2 to TRBJ1-1, with TRBD1 as a possible D gene (5 bases). The CDR3 runs to 15 residues. The germline V gene encodes CDR1 SNHLY and CDR2 FYNNEI. The V end was cut by 8 bases, the J end by 0 bases, with 16 bases between.

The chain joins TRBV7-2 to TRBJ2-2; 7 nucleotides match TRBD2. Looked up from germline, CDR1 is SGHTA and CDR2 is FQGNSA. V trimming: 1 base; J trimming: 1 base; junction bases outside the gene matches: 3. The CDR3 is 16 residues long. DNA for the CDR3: TGTGCCAGCAGCTTAGGATCTAGCGGGAACACCGGGGAGCTGTTTTTT. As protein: CASSLGSSGNTGELFF.

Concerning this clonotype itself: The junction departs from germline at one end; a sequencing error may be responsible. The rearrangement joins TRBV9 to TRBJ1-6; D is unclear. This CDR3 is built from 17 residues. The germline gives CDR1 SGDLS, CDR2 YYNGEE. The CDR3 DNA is TGTGCCAGCAGCGTAGAAGGGTGGAGCTCCTATAATTCACCCCGCCACTTT. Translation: CASSVEGWSSYNSPRHF.

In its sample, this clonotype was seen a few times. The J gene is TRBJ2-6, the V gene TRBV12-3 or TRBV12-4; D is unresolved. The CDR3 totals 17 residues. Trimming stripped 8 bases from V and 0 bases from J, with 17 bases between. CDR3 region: CASSSGQAGSGANVLTF. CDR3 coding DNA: TGTGCCAGCTCATCCGGGCAGGCAGGCTCTGGGGCCAACGTCCTGACTTTC.

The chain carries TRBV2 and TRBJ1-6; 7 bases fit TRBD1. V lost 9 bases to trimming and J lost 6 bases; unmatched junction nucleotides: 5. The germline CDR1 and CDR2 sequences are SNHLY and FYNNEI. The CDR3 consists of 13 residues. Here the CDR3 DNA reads TGTGCCAGGGGGGGACAGTCTAATTCACCCCTCCACTTT. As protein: CARGGQSNSPLHF.